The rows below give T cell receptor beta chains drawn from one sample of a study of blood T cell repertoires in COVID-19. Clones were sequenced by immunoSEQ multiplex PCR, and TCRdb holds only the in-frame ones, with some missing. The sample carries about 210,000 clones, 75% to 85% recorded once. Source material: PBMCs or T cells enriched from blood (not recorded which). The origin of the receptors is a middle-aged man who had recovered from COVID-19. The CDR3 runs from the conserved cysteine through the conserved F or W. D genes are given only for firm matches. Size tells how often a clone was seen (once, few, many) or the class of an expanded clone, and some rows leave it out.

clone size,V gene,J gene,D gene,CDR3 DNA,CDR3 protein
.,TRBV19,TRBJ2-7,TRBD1,TGTGCCAGTAGTATAGGGACAGGAGGCCACTACGAGCAGTACTTC,CASSIGTGGHYEQYF
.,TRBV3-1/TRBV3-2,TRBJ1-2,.,TGTGCCAGCAGCCTCGAGGGAGGGCATGGCTACACCTTC,CASSLEGGHGYTF
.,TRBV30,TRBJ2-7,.,TGTGCCTGGAGTCTACGGACTACTTTAACCTACGAGCAGTACTTC,CAWSLRTTLTYEQYF
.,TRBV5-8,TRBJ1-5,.,TGTGCCAGCAGCTTGGCGAGCAATCAGCCCCAGCATTTT,CASSLASNQPQHF
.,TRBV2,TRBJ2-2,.,TGTGCCAGCTCAAGCCCTTCCCGGGAGCTGTTTTTT,CASSSPSRELFF
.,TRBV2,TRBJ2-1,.,TGTGCCAGCAGACCGGGGGAGTACAATGAGCAGTTCTTC,CASRPGEYNEQFF
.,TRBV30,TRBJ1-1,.,TGTGCCTGGAGAAGGGAGCTCCCCACTGAAGCTTTCTTT,CAWRRELPTEAFF
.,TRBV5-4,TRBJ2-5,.,TGTGCCAGCAGCTTGGGAATTTTAGCCGGGTCCGGGGAGACCCAGTACTTC,CASSLGILAGSGETQYF
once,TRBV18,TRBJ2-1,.,TGTGCCAGCTCACCAATCAACAATGAGCAGTTCTTC,CASSPINNEQFF
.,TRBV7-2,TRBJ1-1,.,TGTGCCAGCAGCTTGCGGGTGAGGAACACTGAAGCTTTCTTT,CASSLRVRNTEAFF